This T cell receptor beta chain came from a study of cytomegalovirus exposure and HLA in healthy donors (dated by TCRdb to the late 2010s). Context from the whole study: The roughly 700 repertoires of the first cohort and the 110 or so validation repertoires were produced on the same platform, according to a later analysis. The study aimed to test whether signatures of past pathogen exposure could be identified by cataloging public T cell receptors. In addition to the first cohort of roughly 700 subjects, a separate validation cohort of approximately 110 different subjects was used. The study combined high-throughput TCR immunosequencing, statistical association of individual TCRs with disease status, and machine learning to predict cytomegalovirus infection status.

The study at large found these results: A few of the identified cytomegalovirus-associated TCR beta chains were confirmed in vitro to be specific for cytomegalovirus antigens. In a later analysis, TCRs clustered in the first cohort were found to also tend to co-occur in the roughly 120 validation repertoires, with 85% to 95% of cluster scores above 0. The study listed approximately 150 TCR beta chains as associated with cytomegalovirus. Most TCR sequences were observed very rarely across donors, whereas some public TCRs were present in many individuals. All 120 or so repertoires were used to score co-occurrence in the validation cohort in a later analysis, because that analysis had no HLA typing for the cohort. It was suggested by the authors that the approach could potentially be generalized to other disease states and immunological phenotypes. The classifier was reported to diagnose cytomegalovirus status with high specificity and sensitivity in both the original cohort and the validation cohort.

Libraries came from the immunoSEQ multiplex PCR assay. The study's processing was this. To diagnose cytomegalovirus status from the catalog of TCR beta chain sequences, a statistical classification framework was built. What TCRdb holds here is the immuneACCESS table cut down to in-frame rearrangements. Part of the clones is not present; checked against another copy, under half of the missing clones reflect an unresolved V gene, and the others are unexplained. The DNA gave D and trimming, while V, J and clone size come from that table. The sample table shows 200,000 or so clones, and 90% to 95% are seen once. Of the sample, more than 1% is held by the ten largest clones. The donors were included in the validation cohort of roughly 130 subjects, a group kept apart from the approximately 690-subject first cohort. In regard to this clone: What antigen it recognizes has not been identified. Per-base qualities were not stored, and no clone one base away is much larger.

The sequenced material came from PBMCs. The sequence was obtained from a woman aged 18-29 years in good health and CMV-seronegative.

The DNA is as follows: TGTGCCAGCAGTGATTCGGGATATTCGAACACTGAAGCTTTCTTT. This yields the protein CASSDSGYSNTEAFF. The chain uses TRBV6-1 and TRBJ1-1, with no D gene named confidently. The germline V gene yields MNHNS for CDR1 and SASEGT for CDR2. Including the terminal cysteine and phenylalanine, the CDR3 comprises 15 residues. Left in the record is the CDR3 DNA by itself, 45 bases read in frame from the first base. Between the V and J ends, shortened by 3 bases and 1 base respectively, the junction contains 12 bases.